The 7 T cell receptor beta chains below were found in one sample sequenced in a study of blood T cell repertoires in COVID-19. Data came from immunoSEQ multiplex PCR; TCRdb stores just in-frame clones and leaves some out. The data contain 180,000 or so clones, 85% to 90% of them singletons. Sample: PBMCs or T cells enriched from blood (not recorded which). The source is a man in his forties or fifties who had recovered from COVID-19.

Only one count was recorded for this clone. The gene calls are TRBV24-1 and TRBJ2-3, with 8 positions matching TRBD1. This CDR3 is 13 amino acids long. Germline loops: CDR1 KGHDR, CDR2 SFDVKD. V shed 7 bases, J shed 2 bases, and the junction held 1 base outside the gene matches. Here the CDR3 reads CATRDRVTDTQYF. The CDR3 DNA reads TGTGCCACCAGGGACAGGGTCACAGATACGCAGTATTTT.

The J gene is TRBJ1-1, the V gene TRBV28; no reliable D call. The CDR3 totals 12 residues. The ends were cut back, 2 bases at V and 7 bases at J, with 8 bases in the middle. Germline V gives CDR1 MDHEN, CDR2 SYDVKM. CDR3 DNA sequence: TGTGCCAGCAGTTTAGAGAAGATTGAAGCTTTCTTT. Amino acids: CASSLEKIEAFF. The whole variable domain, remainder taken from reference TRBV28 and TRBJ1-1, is DVKVTQSSRYLVKRTGEKVFLECVQDMDHENMFWYRQDPGLGLRLIYFSYDVKMKEKGDIPEGYSVSREKKERFSLILESASTNQTSMYLCASSLEKIEAFFGQGTRLTVV.

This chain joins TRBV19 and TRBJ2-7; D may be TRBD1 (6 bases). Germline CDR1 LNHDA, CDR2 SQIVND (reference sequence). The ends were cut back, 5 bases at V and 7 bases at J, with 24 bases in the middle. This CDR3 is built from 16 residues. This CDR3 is CASSPYPSGTSGEQYF. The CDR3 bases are TGTGCCAGTAGTCCTTATCCCTCCGGGACATCGGGAGAGCAGTACTTC.

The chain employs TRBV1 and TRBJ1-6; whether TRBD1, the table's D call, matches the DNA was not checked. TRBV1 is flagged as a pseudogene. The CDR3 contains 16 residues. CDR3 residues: CTSSQSSGVKNSPLHF. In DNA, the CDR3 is TGCACCAGCAGCCAATCCTCAGGGGTAAAGAATTCACCCCTCCACTTT.

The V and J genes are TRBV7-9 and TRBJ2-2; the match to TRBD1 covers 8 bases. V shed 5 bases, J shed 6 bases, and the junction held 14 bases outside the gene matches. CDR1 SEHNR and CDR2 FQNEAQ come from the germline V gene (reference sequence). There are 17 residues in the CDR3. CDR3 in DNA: TGTGCCAGCAGCCACCCGAGGGGACCAGGGGGCGCCGGGGAGCTGTTTTTT. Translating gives CASSHPRGPGGAGELFF.

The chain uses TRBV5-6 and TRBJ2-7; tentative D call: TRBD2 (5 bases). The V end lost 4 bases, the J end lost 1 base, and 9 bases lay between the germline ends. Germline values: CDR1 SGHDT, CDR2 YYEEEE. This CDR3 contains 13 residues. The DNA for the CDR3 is TGTGCCAGCAGCACGGGGATGTCCTACGAGCAGTACTTC. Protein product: CASSTGMSYEQYF.

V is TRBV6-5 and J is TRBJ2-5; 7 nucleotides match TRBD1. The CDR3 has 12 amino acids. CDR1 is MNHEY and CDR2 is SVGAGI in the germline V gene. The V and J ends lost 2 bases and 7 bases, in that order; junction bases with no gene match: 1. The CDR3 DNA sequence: TGTGCCAGCAGTTACCCAGGGGGGACCCAGTACTTC. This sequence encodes CASSYPGGTQYF.